These T cell receptor beta chains were read from a single sample in a study of technical replicates of blood from several donors. The table came from immunoSEQ multiplex PCR; TCRdb's copy has only in-frame clones and leaves some out. Found here are tens of thousands of clones, 94% of them singletons; the top ten hold 0.2% to 0.3%. The sequenced material came from T cells isolated from PBMCs. The receptors originated from a human donor in good health. Both conserved end residues are part of each CDR3. D genes are given only for firm matches. Expanded clones get a size class; other rows say once, few or many, or leave the size out.

d_call: NA; v_call: TRBV5-1; j_call: TRBJ1-2; clone_size: NA; cdr3_aa: CASSLGQQANYGYTF; cdr3_nt: TGCGCCAGCAGCCTAGGACAGCAAGCTAACTATGGCTACACCTTC
d_call: TRBD1; v_call: TRBV29-1; j_call: TRBJ1-5; clone_size: NA; cdr3_aa: CSVQGAGGSNQPQHF; cdr3_nt: TGCAGCGTACAGGGGGCCGGGGGTAGCAATCAGCCCCAGCATTTT
d_call: TRBD2; v_call: TRBV5-1; j_call: TRBJ2-5; clone_size: once; cdr3_aa: CASRGNSGGPRETQYF; cdr3_nt: TGCGCCAGCAGGGGGAATAGCGGGGGCCCCAGGGAGACCCAGTACTTC
d_call: NA; v_call: TRBV2; j_call: TRBJ2-3; clone_size: NA; cdr3_aa: CASMGADTQYF; cdr3_nt: TGTGCCAGCATGGGCGCAGATACGCAGTATTTT
d_call: TRBD1; v_call: TRBV2; j_call: TRBJ1-4; clone_size: NA; cdr3_aa: CASGKDRRTNEKLFF; cdr3_nt: TGTGCCAGCGGAAAGGACAGGAGAACTAATGAAAAACTGTTTTTT
d_call: NA; v_call: TRBV5-1; j_call: TRBJ2-1; clone_size: NA; cdr3_aa: CASSLGVGSNEQFF; cdr3_nt: TGCGCCAGCAGCTTGGGAGTGGGGAGCAATGAGCAGTTCTTC
d_call: TRBD1; v_call: TRBV10-3; j_call: TRBJ1-2; clone_size: NA; cdr3_aa: CAISDPTGEYTSNYGYTF; cdr3_nt: TGTGCCATCAGTGACCCGACAGGGGAATACACTTCTAACTATGGCTACACCTTC
d_call: NA; v_call: TRBV7-9; j_call: TRBJ1-1; clone_size: few; cdr3_aa: CASSGSGASTEAFF; cdr3_nt: TGTGCCAGCAGCGGGAGCGGGGCTAGCACTGAAGCTTTCTTT
d_call: NA; v_call: TRBV6-1; j_call: TRBJ1-2; clone_size: NA; cdr3_aa: CASSDQGRDYGYTF; cdr3_nt: TGTGCCAGCAGTGATCAGGGCAGGGACTATGGCTACACCTTC
d_call: NA; v_call: TRBV30; j_call: TRBJ2-5; clone_size: once; cdr3_aa: CAWRWAFQSETQYF; cdr3_nt: TGTGCCTGGAGATGGGCTTTTCAATCAGAGACCCAGTACTTC
d_call: NA; v_call: TRBV5-4; j_call: TRBJ2-1; clone_size: NA; cdr3_aa: CASSTEFNEQFF; cdr3_nt: TGTGCCAGCAGCACAGAATTCAATGAGCAGTTCTTC
d_call: NA; v_call: TRBV5-6; j_call: TRBJ2-2; clone_size: NA; cdr3_aa: CASSSPWLVATGELFF; cdr3_nt: TGTGCCAGCAGCTCCCCCTGGTTGGTAGCGACCGGGGAGCTGTTTTTT
d_call: TRBD1; v_call: TRBV6-5; j_call: TRBJ2-3; clone_size: NA; cdr3_aa: CASRGQGTDTQYF; cdr3_nt: TGTGCCAGCAGGGGACAGGGCACAGATACGCAGTATTTT
d_call: NA; v_call: TRBV11-2; j_call: TRBJ1-2; clone_size: NA; cdr3_aa: CASSLEGAGQSKGYTF; cdr3_nt: TGTGCCAGCAGCTTGGAAGGCGCCGGACAATCTAAAGGCTACACCTTC
d_call: NA; v_call: TRBV11-3; j_call: TRBJ2-5; clone_size: NA; cdr3_aa: CASSGGPTPAQYF; cdr3_nt: TGTGCCAGCAGCGGAGGACCCACGCCGGCCCAGTACTTC
d_call: TRBD1; v_call: TRBV27; j_call: TRBJ1-1; clone_size: NA; cdr3_aa: CASSMDRGLVATNLAEAFF; cdr3_nt: TGTGCCAGCAGCATGGACAGGGGATTAGTCGCAACCAATCTCGCTGAAGCTTTCTTT
d_call: TRBD1; v_call: TRBV15; j_call: TRBJ1-2; clone_size: NA; cdr3_aa: CATNTPNRGNYGYTF; cdr3_nt: TGTGCCACCAACACCCCCAACAGGGGCAACTATGGCTACACCTTC
d_call: NA; v_call: TRBV4-1; j_call: TRBJ1-5; clone_size: few; cdr3_aa: CASSQVVDRMDQPQHF; cdr3_nt: TGCGCCAGCAGCCAAGTGGTTGACAGGATGGATCAGCCCCAGCATTTT
d_call: TRBD1; v_call: TRBV5-1; j_call: TRBJ1-1; clone_size: NA; cdr3_aa: CASSTVQGANTEAFF; cdr3_nt: TGCGCCAGCAGCACGGTACAGGGGGCGAACACTGAAGCTTTCTTT
d_call: TRBD1; v_call: TRBV29-1; j_call: TRBJ2-1; clone_size: NA; cdr3_aa: CSVSGGARAYNEQFF; cdr3_nt: TGCAGCGTCTCAGGGGGAGCGAGAGCCTACAATGAGCAGTTCTTC
d_call: TRBD1; v_call: TRBV4-1; j_call: TRBJ2-7; clone_size: NA; cdr3_aa: CASSIGQGPDEQYF; cdr3_nt: TGCGCCAGCAGTATAGGACAGGGGCCGGACGAGCAGTACTTC
d_call: NA; v_call: TRBV28; j_call: TRBJ2-5; clone_size: NA; cdr3_aa: CASSWPAGGTQYF; cdr3_nt: TGTGCCAGCAGTTGGCCGGCCGGGGGGACCCAGTACTTC
d_call: NA; v_call: TRBV7-2; j_call: TRBJ2-7; clone_size: NA; cdr3_aa: CASSLAARTNDEQYF; cdr3_nt: TGTGCCAGCAGCTTAGCCGCCCGGACTAATGATGAGCAGTACTTC
d_call: TRBD2; v_call: TRBV25-1; j_call: TRBJ2-5; clone_size: NA; cdr3_aa: CASSELGGEETQYF; cdr3_nt: TGTGCCAGCAGTGAACTGGGAGGGGAAGAGACCCAGTACTTC
d_call: NA; v_call: TRBV4-2; j_call: TRBJ2-7; clone_size: NA; cdr3_aa: CASSQGQLSYEQYF; cdr3_nt: TGTGCCAGCAGCCAAGGACAGTTGTCCTACGAGCAGTACTTC
d_call: TRBD2; v_call: TRBV7-8; j_call: TRBJ2-5; clone_size: once; cdr3_aa: CASSHQFGRETQYF; cdr3_nt: TGTGCCAGCAGCCACCAATTCGGGAGGGAGACCCAGTACTTC
d_call: TRBD2; v_call: TRBV7-9; j_call: TRBJ2-3; clone_size: NA; cdr3_aa: CASSLGLAGGRMTDTQYF; cdr3_nt: TGTGCCAGCAGCTTAGGACTAGCGGGAGGGCGGATGACAGATACGCAGTATTTT
d_call: TRBD1; v_call: TRBV5-4; j_call: TRBJ1-1; clone_size: NA; cdr3_aa: CASSLRTGLNTEAFF; cdr3_nt: TGTGCCAGCAGCTTGAGGACAGGCTTGAACACTGAAGCTTTCTTT
d_call: NA; v_call: TRBV2; j_call: TRBJ2-7; clone_size: NA; cdr3_aa: CASAVDYEQYF; cdr3_nt: TGTGCCAGTGCGGTAGACTACGAGCAGTACTTC
d_call: TRBD1; v_call: TRBV18; j_call: TRBJ1-3; clone_size: NA; cdr3_aa: CASSPGTVISGGNTIYF; cdr3_nt: TGTGCCAGCTCACCCGGGACAGTAATTAGCGGAGGAAACACCATATATTTT
d_call: NA; v_call: TRBV6-5; j_call: TRBJ2-1; clone_size: NA; cdr3_aa: CASGTPSYNEQFF; cdr3_nt: TGTGCCAGCGGGACTCCGTCCTACAATGAGCAGTTCTTC
d_call: TRBD1; v_call: TRBV9; j_call: TRBJ1-1; clone_size: NA; cdr3_aa: CASSKTGGQNTEAFF; cdr3_nt: TGTGCCAGCAGCAAGACAGGGGGACAGAACACTGAAGCTTTCTTT
d_call: TRBD2; v_call: TRBV28; j_call: TRBJ2-7; clone_size: NA; cdr3_aa: CASSLEFTGGGGPSYEQYF; cdr3_nt: TGTGCCAGCAGTTTAGAGTTCACCGGGGGGGGCGGCCCCTCCTACGAGCAGTACTTC
d_call: NA; v_call: TRBV5-6; j_call: TRBJ1-2; clone_size: NA; cdr3_aa: CASSFNRRGGYTF; cdr3_nt: TGTGCCAGCAGCTTTAACAGGAGAGGTGGCTACACCTTC
d_call: NA; v_call: TRBV4-1; j_call: TRBJ1-5; clone_size: NA; cdr3_aa: CASSQNGTPDQPQHF; cdr3_nt: TGCGCCAGCAGCCAGAATGGGACTCCGGATCAGCCCCAGCATTTT
d_call: TRBD1; v_call: TRBV6-4; j_call: TRBJ2-3; clone_size: NA; cdr3_aa: CASSAHRGEGTDTQYF; cdr3_nt: TGTGCCAGCAGCGCCCACAGGGGTGAGGGCACAGATACGCAGTATTTT
d_call: NA; v_call: TRBV28; j_call: TRBJ1-1; clone_size: NA; cdr3_aa: CASSLMVTTGLPNTEAFF; cdr3_nt: TGTGCCAGCAGTTTGATGGTAACTACCGGACTCCCGAACACTGAAGCTTTCTTT
d_call: NA; v_call: TRBV6-5; j_call: TRBJ2-7; clone_size: NA; cdr3_aa: CASSYLFGEQYF; cdr3_nt: TGTGCCAGCAGTTACTTATTCGGGGAGCAGTACTTC
d_call: NA; v_call: TRBV12-5; j_call: TRBJ2-5; clone_size: NA; cdr3_aa: CASGLVLSDSEQETQYF; cdr3_nt: TGTGCTAGTGGTTTGGTACTGAGCGACAGCGAACAAGAGACCCAGTACTTC
d_call: NA; v_call: TRBV27; j_call: TRBJ2-7; clone_size: NA; cdr3_aa: CASSLLLSRAHEQYF; cdr3_nt: TGTGCCAGCAGTCTACTCTTGTCCAGGGCCCACGAGCAGTACTTC